These T cell receptor beta chains were read from a single sample in a study of cytomegalovirus exposure and HLA in healthy donors. The repertoire was sequenced with immunoSEQ multiplex PCR; TCRdb's copy has only in-frame clones and lacks some. The sample contains 150,000 to 200,000 clones, 85% of which appear only once. The material sequenced was PBMCs. The receptors originated from a man aged 18 to 29 in good health and CMV-seropositive. Both conserved end residues are part of each CDR3. The D gene is left open where the match is weak. For some rows the clone size is stated as once, few or many, or as a class when expanded; others skip it.

abundance	j_gene	d_gene	v_gene	CDR3nt	CDR3aa
-	TRBJ1-1	-	TRBV27	TGTGCCAGCAGTTTACGGGGAAAGACTGAAGCTTTCTTT	CASSLRGKTEAFF
-	TRBJ1-2	-	TRBV27	TGTGCCAGCAGTTCCACAGGGACCTTAGGGGGCTACACCTTC	CASSSTGTLGGYTF
-	TRBJ2-1	TRBD2	TRBV30	TGTGCCTGGGGATGGACTGGCGGGGGGCGGAATGAGCAGTTCTTC	CAWGWTGGGRNEQFF
-	TRBJ2-6	-	TRBV28	TGTGCCAGCAGTTTTGACAACTCTGGGGCCAACGTCCTGACTTTC	CASSFDNSGANVLTF
-	TRBJ2-6	-	TRBV30	TGTGCCTGGAGTCTCGGGGTTGGGGCCAACGTCCTGACTTTC	CAWSLGVGANVLTF
-	TRBJ1-2	-	TRBV7-9	TGTGCCAGCAGCTTATCAAAATCATATGGCTACACCTTC	CASSLSKSYGYTF
-	TRBJ2-1	-	TRBV11-3	TGTGCCAGCAGCCCCAGGGGTCACAATGAGCAGTTCTTC	CASSPRGHNEQFF
few	TRBJ2-2	TRBD1	TRBV5-6	TGTGCCAGCAGCTTCGGACAGGGCACCGGGGAGCTGTTTTTT	CASSFGQGTGELFF
-	TRBJ2-3	-	TRBV5-1	TGCGCCAGCAGACCCACAGGGAACACAGATACGCAGTATTTT	CASRPTGNTDTQYF
-	TRBJ2-5	TRBD1	TRBV5-6	TGTGCCAGCAGCGACAGGGTACAAGAGACCCAGTACTTC	CASSDRVQETQYF
once	TRBJ2-3	TRBD2	TRBV11-3	TGTGCCAGCAGGGACAAGCGGGGGGGTTCAGATACGCAGTATTTT	CASRDKRGGSDTQYF
-	TRBJ2-1	-	TRBV6-1	TGTGCCAGCAAGGTCATCGGGGGAGTCGATGAGCAGTTCTTC	CASKVIGGVDEQFF
once	TRBJ2-1	-	TRBV27	TGTGCCAGCACCCTCTTGGGAGACAATGAGCAGTTCTTC	CASTLLGDNEQFF
-	TRBJ2-3	TRBD2	TRBV4-2	TGTGCCAGCAGCCAAGATCTAGCGGGGAGCGCAGATACGCAGTATTTT	CASSQDLAGSADTQYF
-	TRBJ2-4	TRBD2	TRBV6-5	TGTGCCAGCAGTCCTAGCGGGGCCGGCATTCAGTACTTC	CASSPSGAGIQYF
once	TRBJ2-7	-	TRBV7-9	TGTGCCAGCAGCTCGGGACACAGCAGCGAGCAGTACTTC	CASSSGHSSEQYF
-	TRBJ2-1	TRBD2	TRBV10-2	TGCGCCAGCGGTGGCGGGGGGGCATCTAATGAGCAGTTCTTC	CASGGGGASNEQFF